The entry below gives a single T cell receptor beta chain sequence along with its context. Its antigen is unidentified. The table came from immunoSEQ multiplex PCR; TCRdb's copy has only in-frame clones and leaves some out. The sample has 20,000 to 25,000 clones, approximately 88% seen once. This record comes from a study of T cells in localized non-small cell lung cancer. Study-wide points: Longer overall survival accompanied higher blood T cell density. Appearances in adjacent lung were noted for a median 57 of the top 100 tumor clones. Uninvolved adjacent lung showed peak T cell clonality, exceeding tumor. Sequencing was limited to one tumor region, leaving the possibility of heterogeneity open.

Trimming took 0 bases from V and 4 from J, leaving 14 bases between them. Germline CDR1 SGHRS, CDR2 YFSETQ. The CDR3 is 16 residues long. The TCR originated in a man aged 35-75 years with stage I lung adenocarcinoma. The chain employs TRBV5-1 and TRBJ2-4; D possibly uses TRBD1 or TRBD2 (6 bases each). The specimen comprised peripheral blood, sampled before any cancer treatment. The CDR3 region has the DNA TGCGCCAGCAGCTTGGGAGGGGGGTCCCCTAAAAACATTCAGTACTTC. It is translated as CASSLGGGSPKNIQYF.